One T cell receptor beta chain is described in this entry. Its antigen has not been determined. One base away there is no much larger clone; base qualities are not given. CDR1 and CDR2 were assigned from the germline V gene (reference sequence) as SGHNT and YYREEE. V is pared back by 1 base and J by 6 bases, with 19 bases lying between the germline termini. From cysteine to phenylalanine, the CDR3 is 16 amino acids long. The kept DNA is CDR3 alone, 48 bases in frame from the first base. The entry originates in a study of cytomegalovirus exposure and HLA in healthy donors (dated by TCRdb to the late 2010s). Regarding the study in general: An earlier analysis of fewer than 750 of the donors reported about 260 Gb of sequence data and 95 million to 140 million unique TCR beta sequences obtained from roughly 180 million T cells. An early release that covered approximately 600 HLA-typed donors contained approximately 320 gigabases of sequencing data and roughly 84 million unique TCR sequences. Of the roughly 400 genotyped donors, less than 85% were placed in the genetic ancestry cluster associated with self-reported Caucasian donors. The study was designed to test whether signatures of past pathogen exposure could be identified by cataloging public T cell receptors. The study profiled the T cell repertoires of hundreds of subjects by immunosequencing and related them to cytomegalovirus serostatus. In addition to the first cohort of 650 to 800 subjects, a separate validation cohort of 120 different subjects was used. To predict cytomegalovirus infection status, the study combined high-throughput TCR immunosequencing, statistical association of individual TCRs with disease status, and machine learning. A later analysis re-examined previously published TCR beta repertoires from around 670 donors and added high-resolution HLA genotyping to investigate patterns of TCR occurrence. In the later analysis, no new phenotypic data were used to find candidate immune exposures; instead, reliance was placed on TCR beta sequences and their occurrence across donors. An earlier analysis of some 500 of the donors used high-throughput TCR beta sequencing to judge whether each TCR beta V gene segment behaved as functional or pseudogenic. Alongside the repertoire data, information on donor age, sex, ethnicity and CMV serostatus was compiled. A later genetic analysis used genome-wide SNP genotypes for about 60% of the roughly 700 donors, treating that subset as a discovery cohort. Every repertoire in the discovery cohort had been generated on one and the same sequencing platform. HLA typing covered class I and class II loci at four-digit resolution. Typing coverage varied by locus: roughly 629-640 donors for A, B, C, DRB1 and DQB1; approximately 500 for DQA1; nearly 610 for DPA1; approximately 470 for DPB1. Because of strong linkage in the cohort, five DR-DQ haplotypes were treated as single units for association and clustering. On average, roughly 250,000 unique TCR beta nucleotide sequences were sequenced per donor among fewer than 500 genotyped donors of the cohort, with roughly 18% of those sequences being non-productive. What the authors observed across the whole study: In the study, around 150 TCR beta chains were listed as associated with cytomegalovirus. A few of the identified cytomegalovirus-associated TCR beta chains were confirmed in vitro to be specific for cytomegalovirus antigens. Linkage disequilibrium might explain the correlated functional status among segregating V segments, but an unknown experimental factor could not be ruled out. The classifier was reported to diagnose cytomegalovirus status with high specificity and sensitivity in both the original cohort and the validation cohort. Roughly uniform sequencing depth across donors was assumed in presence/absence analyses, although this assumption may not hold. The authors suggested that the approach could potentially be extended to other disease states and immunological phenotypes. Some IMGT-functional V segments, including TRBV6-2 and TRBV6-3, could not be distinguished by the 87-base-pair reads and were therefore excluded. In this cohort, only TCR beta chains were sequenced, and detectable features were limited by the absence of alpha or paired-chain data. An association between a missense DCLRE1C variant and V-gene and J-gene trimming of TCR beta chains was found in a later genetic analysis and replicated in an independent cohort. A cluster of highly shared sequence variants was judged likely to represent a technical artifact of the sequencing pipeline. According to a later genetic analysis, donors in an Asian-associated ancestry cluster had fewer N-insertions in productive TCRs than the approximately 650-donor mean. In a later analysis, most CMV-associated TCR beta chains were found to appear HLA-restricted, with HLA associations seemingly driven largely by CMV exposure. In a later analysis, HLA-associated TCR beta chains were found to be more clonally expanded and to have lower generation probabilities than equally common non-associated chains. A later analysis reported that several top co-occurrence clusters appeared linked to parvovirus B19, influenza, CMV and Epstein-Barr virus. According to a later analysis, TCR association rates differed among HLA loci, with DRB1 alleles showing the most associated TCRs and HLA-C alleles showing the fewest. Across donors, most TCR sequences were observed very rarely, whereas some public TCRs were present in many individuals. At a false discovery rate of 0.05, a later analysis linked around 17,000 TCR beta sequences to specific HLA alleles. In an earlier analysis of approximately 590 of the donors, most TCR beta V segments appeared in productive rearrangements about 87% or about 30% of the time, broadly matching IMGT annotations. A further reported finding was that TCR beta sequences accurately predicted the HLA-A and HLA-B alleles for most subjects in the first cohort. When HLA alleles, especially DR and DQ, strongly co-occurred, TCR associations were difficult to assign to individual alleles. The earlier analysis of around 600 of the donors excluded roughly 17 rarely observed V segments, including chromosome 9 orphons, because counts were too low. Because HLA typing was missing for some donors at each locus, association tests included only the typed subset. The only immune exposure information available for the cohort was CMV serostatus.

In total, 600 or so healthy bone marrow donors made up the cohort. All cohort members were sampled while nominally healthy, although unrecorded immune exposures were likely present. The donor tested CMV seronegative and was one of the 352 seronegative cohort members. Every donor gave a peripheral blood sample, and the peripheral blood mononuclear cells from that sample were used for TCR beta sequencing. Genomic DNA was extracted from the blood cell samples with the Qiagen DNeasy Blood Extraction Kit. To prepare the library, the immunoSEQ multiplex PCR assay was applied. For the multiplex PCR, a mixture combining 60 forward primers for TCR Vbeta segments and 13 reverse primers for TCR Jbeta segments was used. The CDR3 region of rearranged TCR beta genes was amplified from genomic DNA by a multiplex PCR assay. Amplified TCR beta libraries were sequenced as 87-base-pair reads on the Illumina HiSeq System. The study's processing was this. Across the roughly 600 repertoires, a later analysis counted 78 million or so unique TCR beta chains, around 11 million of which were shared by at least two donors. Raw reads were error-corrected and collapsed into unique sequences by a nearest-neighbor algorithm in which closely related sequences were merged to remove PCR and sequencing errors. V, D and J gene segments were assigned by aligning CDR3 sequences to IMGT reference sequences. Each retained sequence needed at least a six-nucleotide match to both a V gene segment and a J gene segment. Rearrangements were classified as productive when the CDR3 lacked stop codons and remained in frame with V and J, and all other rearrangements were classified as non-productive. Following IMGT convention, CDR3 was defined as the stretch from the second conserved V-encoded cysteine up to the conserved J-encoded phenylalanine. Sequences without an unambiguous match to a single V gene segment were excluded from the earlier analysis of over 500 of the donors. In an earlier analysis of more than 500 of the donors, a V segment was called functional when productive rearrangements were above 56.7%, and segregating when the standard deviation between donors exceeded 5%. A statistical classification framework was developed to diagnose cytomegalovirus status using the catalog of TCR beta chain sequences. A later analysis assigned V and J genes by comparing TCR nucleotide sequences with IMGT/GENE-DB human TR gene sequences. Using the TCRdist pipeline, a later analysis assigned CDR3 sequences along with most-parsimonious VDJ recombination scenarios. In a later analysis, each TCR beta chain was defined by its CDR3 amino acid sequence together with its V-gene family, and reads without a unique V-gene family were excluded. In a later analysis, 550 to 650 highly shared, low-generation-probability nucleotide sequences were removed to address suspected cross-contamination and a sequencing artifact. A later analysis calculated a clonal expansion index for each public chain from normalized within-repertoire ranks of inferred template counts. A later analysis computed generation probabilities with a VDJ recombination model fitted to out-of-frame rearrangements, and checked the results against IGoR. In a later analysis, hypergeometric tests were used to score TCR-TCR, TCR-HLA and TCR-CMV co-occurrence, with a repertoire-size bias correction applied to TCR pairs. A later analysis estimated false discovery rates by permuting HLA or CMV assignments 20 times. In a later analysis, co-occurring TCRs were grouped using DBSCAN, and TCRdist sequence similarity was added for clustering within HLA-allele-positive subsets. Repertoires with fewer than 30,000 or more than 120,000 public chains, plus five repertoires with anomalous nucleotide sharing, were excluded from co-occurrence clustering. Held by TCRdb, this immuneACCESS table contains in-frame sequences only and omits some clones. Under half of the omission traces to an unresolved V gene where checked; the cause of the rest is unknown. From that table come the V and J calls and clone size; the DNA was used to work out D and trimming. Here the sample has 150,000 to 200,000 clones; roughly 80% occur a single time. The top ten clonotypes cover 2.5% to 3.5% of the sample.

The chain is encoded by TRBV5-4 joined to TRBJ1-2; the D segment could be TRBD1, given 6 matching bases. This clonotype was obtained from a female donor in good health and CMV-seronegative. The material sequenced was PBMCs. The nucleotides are TGTGCCAGCAGCTTGTACTTTCAGGGGCGTACTAATGGCTACACCTTC. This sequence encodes CASSLYFQGRTNGYTF.